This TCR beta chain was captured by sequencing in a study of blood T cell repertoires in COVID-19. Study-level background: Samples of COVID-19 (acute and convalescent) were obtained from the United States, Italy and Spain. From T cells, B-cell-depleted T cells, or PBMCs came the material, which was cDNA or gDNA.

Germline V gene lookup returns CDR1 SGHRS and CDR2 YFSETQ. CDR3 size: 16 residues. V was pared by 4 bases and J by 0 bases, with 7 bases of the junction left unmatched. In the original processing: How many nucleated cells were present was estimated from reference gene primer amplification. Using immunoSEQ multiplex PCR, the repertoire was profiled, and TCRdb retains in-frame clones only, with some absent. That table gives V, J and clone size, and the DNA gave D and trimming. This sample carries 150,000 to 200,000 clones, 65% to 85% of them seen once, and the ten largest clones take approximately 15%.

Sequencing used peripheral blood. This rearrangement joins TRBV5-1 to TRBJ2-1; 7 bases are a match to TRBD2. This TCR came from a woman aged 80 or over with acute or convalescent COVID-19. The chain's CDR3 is CASSLTGGNSYNEQFF. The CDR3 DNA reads TGCGCCAGCAGCCTTACCGGGGGGAACTCCTACAATGAGCAGTTCTTC.